The 2 T cell receptor beta chains reported below all come from one sample, sequenced in a study of identifying expanded T cells in peripheral blood. Method: immunoSEQ multiplex PCR; TCRdb's copy keeps in-frame clones and lacks some. The table lists about 110,000 clones, 88% of them singletons, with 6.5% to 9% in the top ten. The sequencing input was blood. These receptors came from a person aged 18 to 75 in good health.

Only one count was recorded for this clone. This chain links TRBV9 with TRBJ2-3, with 7 bases fitting TRBD1. With 4 bases clipped from V and 0 bases from J, the junction kept 8 bases outside the gene matches. The CDR3 runs 16 residues. The germline gives CDR1 SGDLS, CDR2 YYNGEE. The CDR3 DNA reads TGTGCCAGCAGCCCACATTCGGGACAGAGCACAGATACGCAGTATTTT. Protein: CASSPHSGQSTDTQYF.

Concerning this clone itself: One end of the junction fails to match germline, which may point to a read error. The V and J genes are TRBV6-1 and TRBJ1-1; D is perhaps TRBD1 (5 bases). Germline lookup yields CDR1 MNHNS and CDR2 SASEGT. The CDR3 has 14 amino acids. The CDR3 nucleotides read TGTGCCAGCAGGGAGGACATTGAGACGCCGGCGGCCCTCTTT. This codes for CASREDIETPAALF.